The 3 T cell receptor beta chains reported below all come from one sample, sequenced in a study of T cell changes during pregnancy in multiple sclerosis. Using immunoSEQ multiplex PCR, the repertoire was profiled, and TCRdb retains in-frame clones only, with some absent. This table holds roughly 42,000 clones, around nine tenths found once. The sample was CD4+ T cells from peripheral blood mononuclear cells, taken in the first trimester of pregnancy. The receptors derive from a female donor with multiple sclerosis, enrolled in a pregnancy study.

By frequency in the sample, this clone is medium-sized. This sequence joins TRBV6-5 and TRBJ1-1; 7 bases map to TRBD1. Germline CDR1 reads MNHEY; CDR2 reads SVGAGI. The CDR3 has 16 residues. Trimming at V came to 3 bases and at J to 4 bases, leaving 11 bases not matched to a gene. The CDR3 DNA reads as TGTGCCAGCAGTTATTCCCTCACAGGGGCCGGCACTGAAGCTTTCTTT. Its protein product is CASSYSLTGAGTEAFF.

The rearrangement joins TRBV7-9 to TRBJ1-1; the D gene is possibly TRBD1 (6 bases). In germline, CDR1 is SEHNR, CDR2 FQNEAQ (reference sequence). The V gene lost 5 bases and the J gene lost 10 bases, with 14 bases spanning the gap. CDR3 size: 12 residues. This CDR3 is CASSPKTGIAFF. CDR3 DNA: TGTGCCAGCAGCCCGAAGACAGGTATAGCTTTCTTT.

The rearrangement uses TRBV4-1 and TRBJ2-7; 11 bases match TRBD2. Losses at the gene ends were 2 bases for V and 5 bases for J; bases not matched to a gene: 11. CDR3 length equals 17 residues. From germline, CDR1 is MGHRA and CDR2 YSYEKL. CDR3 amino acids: CASSQPTTSGASHEQYF. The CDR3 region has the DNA TGCGCCAGCAGCCAACCTACGACTAGCGGGGCCTCACACGAGCAGTACTTC.